Listed below are T cell receptor beta chains from one sample, sequenced in a study of blood T cell repertoires in COVID-19. Profiling relied on immunoSEQ multiplex PCR, and the TCRdb table lists in-frame clones only, not all of them. Of around 210,000 clones in the sample, about 79% were seen once. The sequencing input was peripheral blood. The source is a human donor in a cohort sampled during active COVID-19. The CDR3 runs from the conserved cysteine through the conserved F or W. D genes are given only for firm matches. Size tells how often a clone was seen (once, few, many) or the class of an expanded clone, and some rows leave it out.

clone_size: NA; v_call: TRBV5-5; d_call: NA; j_call: TRBJ1-5; cdr3_aa: CASSRHLRGNQPQHF; cdr3_nt: TGTGCCAGCAGCCGACACCTCCGAGGCAATCAGCCCCAGCATTTT
clone_size: NA; v_call: TRBV29-1; d_call: TRBD2; j_call: TRBJ2-1; cdr3_aa: CSAGLAGGGGDEQFF; cdr3_nt: TGCAGCGCCGGACTAGCGGGAGGGGGCGGCGATGAGCAGTTCTTC
clone_size: NA; v_call: TRBV10-2; d_call: NA; j_call: TRBJ1-5; cdr3_aa: CASSDQYTFNQPQHF; cdr3_nt: TGCGCCAGCAGTGACCAATACACCTTCAATCAGCCCCAGCATTTT
clone_size: NA; v_call: TRBV7-9; d_call: TRBD2; j_call: TRBJ2-2; cdr3_aa: CASSQTAGSYTGELFF; cdr3_nt: TGTGCCAGCAGCCAAACAGCGGGGTCGTACACCGGGGAGCTGTTTTTT
clone_size: few; v_call: TRBV28; d_call: TRBD1; j_call: TRBJ2-1; cdr3_aa: CASRNDRGPLREQFF; cdr3_nt: TGTGCCAGCAGGAACGACAGGGGGCCTCTAAGGGAGCAGTTCTTC
clone_size: NA; v_call: TRBV5-1; d_call: TRBD2; j_call: TRBJ2-2; cdr3_aa: CASSPTSGRHGELFF; cdr3_nt: TGCGCCAGCAGCCCGACTAGCGGGAGGCACGGGGAGCTGTTTTTT
clone_size: NA; v_call: TRBV30; d_call: NA; j_call: TRBJ2-5; cdr3_aa: CAWSPPGVLRETQYF; cdr3_nt: TGTGCCTGGAGCCCCCCAGGGGTTCTCCGAGAGACCCAGTACTTC
clone_size: NA; v_call: TRBV10-2; d_call: TRBD2; j_call: TRBJ2-1; cdr3_aa: CASMVGVPGLAGVRDFYNEQFF; cdr3_nt: TGCGCCAGCATGGTGGGGGTTCCGGGACTAGCGGGAGTAAGGGACTTCTACAATGAGCAGTTCTTC
clone_size: NA; v_call: TRBV7-9; d_call: NA; j_call: TRBJ2-3; cdr3_aa: CASSHSSQRDTQYF; cdr3_nt: TGTGCCAGCAGCCACTCTTCCCAGCGGGATACGCAGTATTTT
clone_size: once; v_call: TRBV19; d_call: TRBD1; j_call: TRBJ2-3; cdr3_aa: CASSNRGIGLDTQYF; cdr3_nt: TGTGCCAGTTCCAACAGGGGGATTGGGCTAGATACGCAGTATTTT
clone_size: NA; v_call: TRBV3-1/TRBV3-2; d_call: NA; j_call: TRBJ1-1; cdr3_aa: CASSQPGTEAFF; cdr3_nt: TGTGCCAGCAGCCAACCCGGGACAGAAGCTTTCTTT
clone_size: NA; v_call: TRBV28; d_call: TRBD2; j_call: TRBJ2-1; cdr3_aa: CASSLWGGSIDEQFF; cdr3_nt: TGTGCCAGCAGTTTATGGGGCGGGAGTATCGATGAGCAGTTCTTC
clone_size: NA; v_call: TRBV19; d_call: TRBD2; j_call: TRBJ2-1; cdr3_aa: CASSSLAGDYSEQFF; cdr3_nt: TGTGCCAGTAGTAGCCTAGCGGGGGACTACAGTGAGCAGTTCTTC
clone_size: NA; v_call: TRBV4-1; d_call: NA; j_call: TRBJ2-1; cdr3_aa: CASSQDRTRYNEQFF; cdr3_nt: TGCGCCAGCAGCCAAGATCGGACTCGTTACAATGAGCAGTTCTTC
clone_size: once; v_call: TRBV4-2; d_call: NA; j_call: TRBJ2-3; cdr3_aa: CASSQERGTQYF; cdr3_nt: TGTGCCAGCAGCCAAGAAAGAGGGACGCAGTATTTT
clone_size: few; v_call: TRBV5-4; d_call: TRBD1; j_call: TRBJ1-2; cdr3_aa: CASSVRQGSGYTF; cdr3_nt: TGTGCCAGCAGCGTGAGACAGGGCTCTGGCTACACCTTC
clone_size: few; v_call: TRBV4-1; d_call: TRBD1; j_call: TRBJ1-2; cdr3_aa: CASSQRTGNGYTF; cdr3_nt: TGCGCCAGCAGCCAGAGGACAGGGAACGGCTACACCTTC
clone_size: NA; v_call: TRBV2; d_call: TRBD1; j_call: TRBJ2-1; cdr3_aa: CASNTGDYNEQFF; cdr3_nt: TGTGCCAGCAACACAGGGGACTACAATGAGCAGTTCTTC
clone_size: NA; v_call: TRBV6-5; d_call: TRBD2; j_call: TRBJ2-7; cdr3_aa: CASSYTRSSGNEQYF; cdr3_nt: TGTGCCAGCAGTTACACTCGTTCTAGCGGGAACGAGCAGTACTTC
clone_size: NA; v_call: TRBV29-1; d_call: NA; j_call: TRBJ1-2; cdr3_aa: CSVAGRGGYGYTF; cdr3_nt: TGCAGCGTTGCAGGCAGGGGTGGCTATGGCTACACCTTC
clone_size: few; v_call: TRBV2; d_call: NA; j_call: TRBJ1-2; cdr3_aa: CASSERSSGNYGYTF; cdr3_nt: TGTGCCAGCAGTGAAAGGTCTTCGGGGAACTATGGCTACACCTTC
clone_size: once; v_call: TRBV11-2; d_call: NA; j_call: TRBJ2-7; cdr3_aa: CASSFTSGIMYF; cdr3_nt: TGTGCCAGCAGCTTTACCTCCGGGATTATGTACTTC
clone_size: NA; v_call: TRBV7-2; d_call: NA; j_call: TRBJ2-5; cdr3_aa: CASSLRSGETQYF; cdr3_nt: TGTGCCAGCAGCTTACGTTCCGGGGAGACCCAGTACTTC
clone_size: once; v_call: TRBV30; d_call: NA; j_call: TRBJ1-6; cdr3_aa: CAWRPQTLYNSPLHF; cdr3_nt: TGTGCCTGGAGGCCGCAGACACTTTATAATTCACCCCTCCACTTT
clone_size: once; v_call: TRBV28; d_call: NA; j_call: TRBJ1-1; cdr3_aa: CASPTQLRAEAFF; cdr3_nt: TGTGCCAGTCCAACTCAACTTCGGGCTGAAGCTTTCTTT
clone_size: NA; v_call: TRBV27; d_call: NA; j_call: TRBJ1-5; cdr3_aa: CASRRPGGNQPQHF; cdr3_nt: TGTGCCAGCAGAAGACCAGGGGGCAATCAGCCCCAGCATTTT
clone_size: NA; v_call: TRBV5-1; d_call: TRBD1; j_call: TRBJ1-1; cdr3_aa: CASSGVGQGAIEAFF; cdr3_nt: TGCGCCAGCAGCGGAGTGGGACAGGGGGCGATTGAAGCTTTCTTT
clone_size: NA; v_call: TRBV7-2; d_call: NA; j_call: TRBJ2-5; cdr3_aa: CASSLETGGETQYF; cdr3_nt: TGTGCCAGCAGCTTAGAGACAGGCGGAGAGACCCAGTACTTC
clone_size: NA; v_call: TRBV15; d_call: NA; j_call: TRBJ1-1; cdr3_aa: CATSRDPIGFPRNEAFF; cdr3_nt: TGTGCCACCAGCAGAGACCCTATTGGTTTCCCCAGGAATGAAGCTTTCTTT
clone_size: once; v_call: TRBV3-1/TRBV3-2; d_call: TRBD2; j_call: TRBJ2-7; cdr3_aa: CASRQRLARTYEQYF; cdr3_nt: TGTGCCAGCAGACAAAGACTAGCGCGTACCTACGAGCAGTACTTC
clone_size: once; v_call: TRBV30; d_call: TRBD2; j_call: TRBJ2-1; cdr3_aa: CAWTEGLAVYNEQFF; cdr3_nt: TGTGCCTGGACCGAGGGACTAGCGGTCTACAATGAGCAGTTCTTC
clone_size: NA; v_call: TRBV18; d_call: NA; j_call: TRBJ1-2; cdr3_aa: CASSLSGGRYGYTF; cdr3_nt: TGTGCCAGCTCTTTATCGGGGGGTCGCTATGGCTACACCTTC
clone_size: NA; v_call: TRBV11-2; d_call: TRBD2; j_call: TRBJ2-7; cdr3_aa: CASSLAAGDYEQYF; cdr3_nt: TGTGCCAGCAGCTTAGCTGCGGGAGATTACGAGCAGTACTTC
clone_size: NA; v_call: TRBV11-2; d_call: TRBD1; j_call: TRBJ2-7; cdr3_aa: CASSHDRGYEQYF; cdr3_nt: TGTGCCAGCAGCCATGACAGGGGTTACGAGCAGTACTTC
clone_size: NA; v_call: TRBV27; d_call: NA; j_call: TRBJ2-7; cdr3_aa: CASGLWQGSLYEQYF; cdr3_nt: TGTGCCAGCGGATTGTGGCAGGGATCACTCTACGAGCAGTACTTC
clone_size: few; v_call: TRBV5-1; d_call: TRBD2; j_call: TRBJ2-7; cdr3_aa: CASSMEASGADEQYF; cdr3_nt: TGCGCCAGCAGCATGGAGGCTAGCGGTGCCGACGAGCAGTACTTC
clone_size: NA; v_call: TRBV5-1; d_call: NA; j_call: TRBJ1-3; cdr3_aa: CASSLASSGNTIYF; cdr3_nt: TGCGCCAGCAGCTTGGCTAGCTCTGGAAACACCATATATTTT
clone_size: NA; v_call: TRBV19; d_call: NA; j_call: TRBJ2-2; cdr3_aa: CASSIGVGWSGELFF; cdr3_nt: TGTGCCAGTAGTATCGGGGTCGGGTGGAGCGGGGAGCTGTTTTTT
clone_size: NA; v_call: TRBV28; d_call: TRBD1; j_call: TRBJ1-1; cdr3_aa: CASSLFDRVTEAFF; cdr3_nt: TGTGCCAGCAGTTTATTTGACAGGGTAACTGAAGCTTTCTTT
clone_size: NA; v_call: TRBV5-1; d_call: NA; j_call: TRBJ2-1; cdr3_aa: CASSLGGNSYNEQFF; cdr3_nt: TGCGCCAGCAGCTTGGGAGGGAACTCCTACAATGAGCAGTTCTTC
clone_size: NA; v_call: TRBV20-1; d_call: TRBD1; j_call: TRBJ1-5; cdr3_aa: CSASYRQGNQPQHF; cdr3_nt: TGCAGTGCTAGTTACCGACAGGGGAATCAGCCCCAGCATTTT
clone_size: NA; v_call: TRBV6-4; d_call: TRBD2; j_call: TRBJ2-1; cdr3_aa: CASSLGLAEHNEQFF; cdr3_nt: TGTGCCAGCAGTTTAGGGCTAGCGGAGCACAATGAGCAGTTCTTC
clone_size: NA; v_call: TRBV27; d_call: TRBD1; j_call: TRBJ2-7; cdr3_aa: CASSISTGAYEQYF; cdr3_nt: TGTGCCAGCAGTATCTCGACAGGGGCATACGAGCAGTACTTC
clone_size: NA; v_call: TRBV6-6; d_call: TRBD2; j_call: TRBJ2-7; cdr3_aa: CASIGGYEQYF; cdr3_nt: TGTGCCAGCATCGGGGGGTACGAGCAGTACTTC
clone_size: NA; v_call: TRBV10-1; d_call: NA; j_call: TRBJ2-3; cdr3_aa: CASSDGGLSTDTQYF; cdr3_nt: TGCGCCAGCAGTGATGGGGGGTTGAGCACAGATACGCAGTATTTT
clone_size: NA; v_call: TRBV12-3/TRBV12-4; d_call: NA; j_call: TRBJ2-7; cdr3_aa: CASSLTGLEQYF; cdr3_nt: TGTGCCAGCAGCTTGACAGGCCTCGAGCAGTACTTC